This T cell receptor beta chain was recovered during a study of blood T cells in healthy people across ages. Germline trimming cut 0 bases from V and 3 bases from J; bases unmatched to any gene: 4. The germline CDR1 and CDR2 sequences are LNHNV and YYDKDF (reference sequence). The CDR3 is 15 amino acids. Primers used in a second PCR of roughly 7 to 12 cycles were a sample-barcoded 5' primer and a J-beta primer mix. One entry per CDR3 protein, called by TCRdb with MiXCR from the 5' RACE reads. The sample carries hundreds of thousands of distinct CDR3 sequences, 49% recorded once. A word on this clonotype: What it recognizes is unknown.

Study findings and constraints: Unsorted PBMCs blocked a conclusive comparison of naive and antigen-experienced cells.

The sequence came from a woman aged 60-75 years in good health. The sequenced sample was blood. This chain connects TRBV15 to TRBJ2-7; the match to TRBD1 covers 8 bases. CDR3 bases: TGTGCCACCAGCAGAGATTCAGGGGGCCGCTACGAGCAGTACTTC. Protein product: CATSRDSGGRYEQYF.